A single sample is the source of the 2 T cell receptor beta chains below, sequenced in a study of PD-1 blockade in classical Hodgkin lymphoma. Data came from immunoSEQ multiplex PCR; TCRdb stores just in-frame clones and leaves some out. The sample contains 40,000 or so clones, around 86% of which appear only once. Each patient relapsed following autologous stem cell transplantation, and prior brentuximab vedotin exposure differed. The specimen was peripheral blood mononuclear cells (PBMCs), collected at baseline. The receptors here all came from a human donor with classical Hodgkin lymphoma.

This clone showed up just a few times. The CDR3 loop is CASSQTRDRGGETQYF. The DNA of the CDR3 is TGTGCCAGCAGCCAAACCCGTGACAGGGGTGGTGAGACCCAGTACTTC. V is TRBV4-2 and J is TRBJ2-5; the match to TRBD1 covers 8 bases. Trimming took 2 bases from V and 5 from J; bases not matched to a gene: 10. The CDR3 runs 16 residues. The germline V gene encodes CDR1 LGHNA and CDR2 YNFKEQ.

The chain joins TRBV21-1 to TRBJ2-7. TRBV21-1 is flagged as a pseudogene. The CDR3 is 11 amino acids. The CDR3, as DNA: TGTGCCAGCAGCAAAGGCTACGAGCAGTACTTC. This sequence encodes CASSKGYEQYF.